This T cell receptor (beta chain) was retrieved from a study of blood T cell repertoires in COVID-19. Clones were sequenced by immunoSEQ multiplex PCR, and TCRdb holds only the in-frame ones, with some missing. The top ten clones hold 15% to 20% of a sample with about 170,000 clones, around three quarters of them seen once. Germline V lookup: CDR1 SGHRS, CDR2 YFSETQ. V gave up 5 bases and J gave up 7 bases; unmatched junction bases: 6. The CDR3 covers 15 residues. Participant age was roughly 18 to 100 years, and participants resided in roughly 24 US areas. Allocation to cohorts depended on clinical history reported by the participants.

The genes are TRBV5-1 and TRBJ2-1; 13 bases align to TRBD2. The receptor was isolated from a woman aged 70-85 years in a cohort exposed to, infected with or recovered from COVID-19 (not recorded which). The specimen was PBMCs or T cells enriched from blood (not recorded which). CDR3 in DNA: TGCGCCAGCAGACGGACTAGCGGGAGTCATAATGAGCAGTTCTTC. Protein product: CASRRTSGSHNEQFF.